This TCR beta chain comes out of a study of CD8 T cells in Susac syndrome. In blood CD8+ and CD4+ T cells, TCR beta underwent sequencing. RNA totalling roughly 0.45 to 1 ug underwent reverse transcription with random hexamers. Each CDR3 protein is one row after TCRdb ran MiXCR on the immunoSEQ multiplex PCR reads. The table has approximately 120,000 distinct CDR3 sequences, roughly 92% seen once. Germline trimming cut 7 bases from V and 5 bases from J; bases unmatched to any gene: 6. Germline values: CDR1 LNHDA, CDR2 SQIVND (reference sequence). This CDR3 spans 14 amino acids. Sequenced sample: CD8+ T cells from PBMCs. This TCR was sampled from a human donor in good health. The rearrangement uses TRBV19 and TRBJ2-1, with TRBD2 matching 9 bases. The CDR3 sequence: CASKATSGHNEQFF. The CDR3 DNA follows: TGTGCCAGTAAAGCGACTAGCGGACACAATGAGCAGTTCTTC.